The 10 T cell receptor beta chains presented below share a single source sample, sequenced in a study of T cells in narcolepsy. Generated by immunoSEQ multiplex PCR, the TCRdb table keeps only in-frame clones and is missing some. This table holds approximately 28,000 clones, 81% found once. The sample was memory (CD45RA-) CD4+ T cells from blood. The receptors originated from a human donor in good health.

This clone has a handful of counts. The chain has TRBV7-2 and TRBJ2-1; 7 bases are a match to TRBD2. J was trimmed by 8 bases and V by 2 bases; bases with no gene match: 6. Germline assignment: CDR1 SGHTA and CDR2 FQGNSA. The CDR3 has 14 amino acids. This chain's CDR3 is CASSLIRGGDEQFF. The CDR3 bases are TGTGCCAGCAGCTTAATCCGGGGAGGGGATGAGCAGTTCTTC.

The chain uses TRBV7-2 and TRBJ1-2; D possibly corresponds to TRBD1 (5 bases). CDR3 length equals 15 residues. CDR1 and CDR2 from the germline V gene are SGHTA and FQGNSA. Trimming cost V 1 base and J 2 bases, with 11 bases left between them. DNA of the CDR3: TGTGCCAGCAGCTTAGGGGGCAGGAACAACTATGGCTACACCTTC. Translating gives CASSLGGRNNYGYTF.

CDR3 bases: TGTGCCAGTAGGAGACAGGGGGCGAACTATGGCTACACCTTC. Residues: CASRRQGANYGYTF. This chain connects TRBV19 to TRBJ1-2; 10 positions agree with TRBD1. V was clipped by 6 bases and J by 2 bases; unmatched bases: 3. Germline V gene data show CDR1 as LNHDA and CDR2 as SQIVND (reference sequence). The CDR3 loop spans 14 amino acids.

The rearrangement links TRBV18 to TRBJ1-1; tentative D call: TRBD1 (6 bases). The ends were cut back, 4 bases at V and 6 bases at J, with 12 bases in the middle. The CDR3 totals 13 residues. Per germline, CDR1 KGHSH and CDR2 LQKENI. Written as DNA, the CDR3 is TGTGCCAGCTCACGACAGGCGGGCGCTGAAGCTTTCTTT. This gives the protein CASSRQAGAEAFF.

The chain recombines TRBV11-2 with TRBJ1-1; D is unresolved. The V end was cut by 2 bases, the J end by 1 base, with 5 bases between. The length of the CDR3 is 13 residues. CDR1 SGHAT and CDR2 FQNNGV come from the germline V gene. The CDR3 region has the DNA TGTGCCAGCAGCTTAAAACAGAACACTGAAGCTTTCTTT. It is translated as CASSLKQNTEAFF. The variable domain in full, with the rest retrieved from reference TRBV11-2 and TRBJ1-1, is EAGVAQSPRYKIIEKRQSVAFWCNPISGHATLYWYQQILGQGPKLLIQFQNNGVVDDSQLPKDRFSAERLKGVDSTLKIQPAKLEDSAVYLCASSLKQNTEAFFGQGTRLTVV.

This clone came up a few times. This chain connects TRBV10-2 to TRBJ1-1, with unresolved D. Looked up from germline, CDR1 is WSHSY and CDR2 is SAAADI. This CDR3 has 12 residues. V was clipped by 2 bases and J by 5 bases, with 6 bases between them. CDR3 loop: CASSEGATEAFF. Here the CDR3 DNA reads TGCGCCAGCAGTGAGGGAGCGACTGAAGCTTTCTTT.

This clone occurred once. The chain combines TRBV7-9 with TRBJ2-1; D gene unclear. This CDR3 has 14 amino acids. In germline, CDR1 is SEHNR, CDR2 FQNEAQ (reference sequence). V was pared by 3 bases and J by 8 bases, with 14 bases between. CDR3 in amino acids: CASSFGFSPHEQFF. CDR3 in DNA: TGTGCCAGCAGCTTCGGTTTTAGCCCCCATGAGCAGTTCTTC.

V usage is TRBV18 and J usage is TRBJ2-1; D is undetermined. Per germline, CDR1 KGHSH and CDR2 LQKENI. V dropped 1 base and J dropped 2 bases, with 6 bases sitting between them. This CDR3 contains 14 residues. This chain's CDR3 is CASSPRGTYNEQFF. CDR3 sequence (DNA): TGTGCCAGCTCACCACGGGGTACCTACAATGAGCAGTTCTTC.

The chain has TRBV29-1 and TRBJ2-1, with D perhaps TRBD1 (6 bases). The CDR3 covers 12 residues. CDR1 SQVTM and CDR2 ANQGSEA come from the germline V gene. CDR3 in amino acids: CSLGGGGNEQFF. In nucleotides, the CDR3 is TGCAGTCTTGGGGGCGGAGGCAATGAGCAGTTCTTC.

CDR3 nucleotide sequence: TGTGCCAGCAGCGGAGCCGAGGGATGGGGAAACACCATATATTTT. Encoded protein: CASSGAEGWGNTIYF. The chain is built from TRBV5-6 and TRBJ1-3; D not resolved. V was pared by 4 bases and J by 4 bases, with 15 bases between. The CDR3 totals 15 residues. Germline V lookup: CDR1 SGHDT, CDR2 YYEEEE.